Listed here are 22 T cell receptor beta chains from one sample, sequenced in a study of response to subunit inactivated influenza vaccine. From the RT-PCR reads, TCRdb called clonotypes with MiXCR, one entry per CDR3 protein. The sample shows about 570,000 distinct CDR3 sequences, roughly 12% of them seen only once. This same sample was also part of a study on T cells expressing NK-cell markers. Per that paper: For TCR beta, cDNA was produced by 5'RACE template switching with UMIs.

The specimen was PBMCs from blood, collected on the day of vaccination. The receptors originated from a man in his forties or fifties who received an inactivated influenza vaccine.

This chain connects TRBV5-1 to TRBJ2-1; D is unresolved. CDR1 and CDR2 (germline): SGHRS, YFSETQ. The V gene lost 2 bases and the J gene lost 0 bases, with 12 bases spanning the gap. This CDR3 comprises 16 residues. CDR3 sequence reads: CASSFRRGSSYNEQFF. The CDR3 nucleotides are TGCGCCAGCAGCTTCAGGCGCGGAAGCTCCTACAATGAGCAGTTCTTC.

Only a few counts were recorded for this clonotype. This rearrangement joins TRBV20-1 to TRBJ2-7; TRBD2 aligns across 9 bases. The CDR3 sequence is 14 residues long. Trimming took 4 bases from V and 2 from J; bases not matched to a gene: 6. The V gene's germline CDR1 is DFQATT and CDR2 SNEGSKA (reference sequence). The CDR3 spells CSATSGVIPYEQYF. CDR3 sequence (DNA): TGCAGTGCTACTAGCGGGGTGATACCCTACGAGCAGTACTTC.

The sample holds many counts of this clonotype. The chain links TRBV7-9 to TRBJ1-5; D is uncertain. The CDR3 spans 13 residues. The germline V gene encodes CDR1 SEHNR and CDR2 FQNEAQ (reference sequence). Trimming pared 1 base from V and 6 bases from J, leaving 7 bases between. The CDR3 reads CASSLGPGQPQHF. In nucleotides, the CDR3 is TGTGCCAGCAGCTTAGGCCCGGGTCAGCCCCAGCATTTT.

This clonotype was seen many times. V gene TRBV5-1 combines with J gene TRBJ2-3; D gene uncertain. Germline values: CDR1 SGHRS, CDR2 YFSETQ. CDR3 length: 12 amino acids. The V end lost 2 bases, the J end lost 4 bases, and 5 bases lay between the germline ends. CDR3 residues: CASSFSADTQYF. As DNA, the CDR3 is TGCGCCAGCAGCTTTAGTGCAGATACGCAGTATTTT.

This clonotype has only one observation. The chain uses TRBV20-1 and TRBJ2-7; perhaps TRBD1 as D (6 bases). V was shortened by 3 bases and J by 1 base, with 19 bases between the two germline ends. CDR3 size: 16 residues. Germline V CDR1 and CDR2: DFQATT, SNEGSKA (reference sequence). The CDR3 loop is CSARGIQGWGSYEQYF. The CDR3 DNA follows: TGCAGTGCTAGGGGAATACAGGGATGGGGTTCCTACGAGCAGTACTTC.

V gene TRBV12-3 or TRBV12-4 combines with J gene TRBJ1-2; 10 bases align to TRBD1. The CDR3 has 14 amino acids. After removal of 5 bases from V and 4 bases from J, the junction contained 4 bases not matched to a gene. CDR3 DNA: TGTGCCAGCAGTACCGGGACAGGGGCCTATGGCTACACCTTC. Translated: CASSTGTGAYGYTF.

This clonotype turned up a few times. This chain connects TRBV7-2 to TRBJ2-7, with 7 bases matching TRBD1. From germline, CDR1 is SGHTA and CDR2 FQGNSA. Trimming removed 3 bases from V and 13 bases from J; junction bases left unmatched: 12. This CDR3 contains 13 residues. CDR3 sequence: CASSFSGTANLYF. CDR3 nucleotides: TGTGCCAGCAGCTTTTCCGGGACAGCGAATCTCTACTTC.

This clonotype was counted many times. In nucleotides, the CDR3 is TGTGCCAGCAGTTTCCCACTAGGGTGGGCAGATACGCAGTATTTT. This codes for CASSFPLGWADTQYF. V usage is TRBV6-2 or TRBV6-3 and J usage is TRBJ2-3; tentatively, D is TRBD2 (5 bases). Germline lookup yields CDR1 MNHEY and CDR2 SVGEGT. The CDR3 contains 15 residues. With 4 bases removed from V and 4 bases from J, the gap between germline ends came to 15 bases.

This clonotype was seen a handful of times. This chain joins TRBV12-3 or TRBV12-4 and TRBJ1-1, with D unclear. This CDR3 is 14 amino acids long. The germline V and J ends were trimmed by 3 bases and 2 bases, with 10 bases remaining between them. The DNA of the CDR3 is TGTGCCAGCAGTTTGCTGACACCTAACACTGAAGCTTTCTTT. Its protein product is CASSLLTPNTEAFF.

This clonotype was seen more than once but under ten times. This rearrangement joins TRBV3-1 to TRBJ2-2, with TRBD2 identical over 7 bases. The CDR3 is 15 residues long. V lost 4 bases to trimming and J lost 1 base; unmatched junction nucleotides: 3. Germline-derived CDR1 and CDR2 are LGHDT and YNNKEL (reference sequence). For the CDR3, the DNA is TGTGCCAGCAGCCCGAGCGGGATGAACACCGGGGAGCTGTTTTTT. Protein sequence: CASSPSGMNTGELFF.

This clonotype was recorded a few times. This sequence joins TRBV4-3 and TRBJ2-1; 9 bases fit TRBD2. The CDR3 loop spans 16 amino acids. The germline gives CDR1 LGHNA, CDR2 YSLEER. V shed 2 bases, J shed 5 bases, and the junction held 7 bases outside the gene matches. CDR3 nucleotide sequence: TGCGCCAGCAGCCAACAGCCTAGCGGGACAAACAATGAGCAGTTCTTC. It codes for CASSQQPSGTNNEQFF.

This clonotype was recorded a few times. The chain uses TRBV5-1 and TRBJ2-5; D unresolved. Germline values: CDR1 SGHRS, CDR2 YFSETQ. This CDR3 is built from 14 residues. The germline V and J ends were trimmed by 0 bases and 5 bases, with 11 bases remaining between them. The CDR3 protein is CASSLVKIGETQYF. The CDR3, as DNA: TGCGCCAGCAGCTTGGTGAAGATCGGGGAGACCCAGTACTTC.

This clonotype was seen a few times. The rearrangement links TRBV15 to TRBJ2-2, with D tentatively TRBD2 (6 bases). V was cut by 6 bases and J by 0 bases, with 8 bases left in between. This CDR3 is built from 14 residues. CDR1 and CDR2 from the germline V gene are LNHNV and YYDKDF (reference sequence). The CDR3 DNA reads TGTGCCACCAGTGCGGGACCGAACACCGGGGAGCTGTTTTTT. It is translated as CATSAGPNTGELFF.

This clonotype was detected ten times or more. The chain employs TRBV4-2 and TRBJ2-1; D remains unclear. With 0 bases removed from V and 5 bases from J, the gap between germline ends came to 8 bases. The CDR3 length is 14 residues. CDR1 LGHNA and CDR2 YNFKEQ come from the germline V gene. The CDR3 nucleotides are TGTGCCAGCAGCCAAGAGGAACCCGACAATGAGCAGTTCTTC. Protein product: CASSQEEPDNEQFF.

The chain has TRBV18 and TRBJ2-5; D not certain. The CDR3 runs 14 residues. The V and J ends lost 6 bases and 4 bases respectively, with 15 bases between them. Germline V gene data show CDR1 as KGHSH and CDR2 as LQKENI. CDR3 amino acids: CASSLDVARETQYF. The CDR3 DNA follows: TGTGCCAGCTCCCTTGACGTTGCTAGAGAGACCCAGTACTTC.

This clonotype has a handful of counts. The CDR3 coding sequence is TGCAGTGCTAGAGATCCGGGACAGGGGTCGCTAAAGCAGTACTTC. This gives the protein CSARDPGQGSLKQYF. The rearrangement joins TRBV20-1 to TRBJ2-7, with 10 bases fitting TRBD1. J was trimmed by 8 bases and V by 0 bases; bases with no gene match: 10. CDR1 and CDR2 from the germline V gene are DFQATT and SNEGSKA (reference sequence). The CDR3 is 15 residues long.

The chain combines TRBV6-1 with TRBJ1-4, with TRBD1 matching over 8 bases. The germline V gene encodes CDR1 MNHNS and CDR2 SASEGT. The CDR3 is 14 residues long. V shed 5 bases, J shed 7 bases, and the junction held 6 bases outside the gene matches. The CDR3 is CASSRTGGSEKLFF. The CDR3 coding sequence is TGTGCCAGCAGTCGCACAGGGGGGAGTGAAAAACTGTTTTTT.

This clonotype was recorded a few times. This rearrangement joins TRBV7-2 to TRBJ2-3, with 9 bases matching TRBD1. V shed 0 bases, J shed 2 bases, and the junction held 3 bases outside the gene matches. CDR1 is SGHTA and CDR2 is FQGNSA in the germline V gene. CDR3 size: 16 residues. The CDR3 loop reads CASSLAGQGNTDTQYF. The CDR3 region has the DNA TGTGCCAGCAGCTTAGCGGGACAGGGAAACACAGATACGCAGTATTTT.

This clonotype has only a few counts. J is TRBJ2-4 and V is TRBV15; possible D gene TRBD2, 5 bases. V lost 4 bases and J lost 0, with 10 bases in between. The CDR3 consists of 15 residues. Germline assignment: CDR1 LNHNV and CDR2 YYDKDF (reference sequence). DNA for the CDR3: TGTGCCACCAGCATCGGAGGCCTAGCCAAAAACATTCAGTACTTC. It encodes CATSIGGLAKNIQYF.

This chain connects TRBV5-1 to TRBJ1-1; tentatively, D is TRBD1 (6 bases). The CDR3 extends over 15 amino acids. Germline V gene lookup returns CDR1 SGHRS and CDR2 YFSETQ. Trimming took off 4 bases at V and 5 bases at J, with 18 bases between the two ends. This CDR3 is CASSRQGQVGTEAFF. Here the CDR3 DNA reads TGCGCCAGCAGCCGTCAGGGGCAGGTCGGGACTGAAGCTTTCTTT.

This chain joins TRBV6-2 or TRBV6-3 and TRBJ2-2; unclear D gene. Germline V gives CDR1 MNHEY, CDR2 SVGEGT. Trimming shortened V by 7 bases and J by 4 bases, and 10 bases separated the two germline ends. The length of the CDR3 is 13 residues. In DNA, the CDR3 is TGTGCCAGCATTGGTCTGGTCACCGGGGAGCTGTTTTTT. Translation: CASIGLVTGELFF.

This clonotype was recorded a few times. The chain combines TRBV27 with TRBJ2-7; D might be TRBD1 (6 bases). V lost 5 bases and J lost 3, with 14 bases in between. From germline, CDR1 is MNHEY and CDR2 SMNVEV (reference sequence). The CDR3 runs to 14 residues. As DNA, the CDR3 is TGTGCCAGCAGTCGACAGGCGGCTCGCTACGAGCAGTACTTC. Amino acids: CASSRQAARYEQYF.